This TCR beta chain was identified in a study of post-analysis software for immune sequencing data. Whole-study context: Clinical courses comprised relapsing-remitting, secondary progressive and progressive-relapsing multiple sclerosis. Study-wide results and limits: Normalized Chao1 diversity in multiple sclerosis patients fell significantly below that of controls. Compared with controls, patients had more of about 5 TRBV segments, including TRBV5-6, TRBV5-1 and TRBV20-1. Same-batch samples co-clustered strongly by F measure.

The length of the CDR3 is 14 residues. Trimming left V 6 bases short and J 2 bases short, with 11 bases between. Germline V CDR1 and CDR2: MNHEY, SMNVEV (reference sequence). As for this clonotype: Its specificity is unknown.

The authors incorporated unique molecular identifiers into the TCR beta cDNA libraries. About 500,000 cDNA molecules were obtained per 1 to 10 million input T cells. One entry per CDR3 protein, called by TCRdb with MiXCR from the PCR reads. The repertoire holds 150,000 to 200,000 distinct CDR3 sequences, with over 25% as singletons. This TCR was sampled from a girl under 18 with multiple sclerosis. The chain couples TRBV27 to TRBJ1-5; D is unclear. Specimen: blood. The CDR3 loop is CASRSAGGNQPQHF. CDR3 DNA: TGTGCCAGCAGGTCGGCTGGGGGCAATCAGCCCCAGCATTTT.